The clone carrying this T cell receptor beta chain showed up just a few times. V dropped 4 bases and J dropped 8 bases, with 8 bases sitting between them. This CDR3 contains 10 residues. The germline V gene encodes CDR1 SQVTM and CDR2 ANQGSEA. The entry originates in a study of CD8+CD57+ T cells in acquired aplastic anemia. Before being chosen for sequencing, patients had shown CD8+CD57+ cell expansion by flow cytometry. Genomic DNA served as template for TCR beta VDJ and CDR3 profiling. TCRdb fed the reads into MiXCR, producing one record per CDR3 protein. The sample shows approximately 470,000 distinct CDR3 sequences, around 32% of them seen only once.

The genes are TRBV29-1 and TRBJ1-2, with D possibly TRBD1 on 5 matching bases. The sample taken for sequencing was sorted CD4+, CD8+, or CD8+CD57+ T cells (not recorded which) from PBMCs. The receptor comes from a human donor with aplastic anemia. In DNA, the CDR3 is TGCAGCGTTGGGGACGGAGGCTACACCTTC. This codes for CSVGDGGYTF.